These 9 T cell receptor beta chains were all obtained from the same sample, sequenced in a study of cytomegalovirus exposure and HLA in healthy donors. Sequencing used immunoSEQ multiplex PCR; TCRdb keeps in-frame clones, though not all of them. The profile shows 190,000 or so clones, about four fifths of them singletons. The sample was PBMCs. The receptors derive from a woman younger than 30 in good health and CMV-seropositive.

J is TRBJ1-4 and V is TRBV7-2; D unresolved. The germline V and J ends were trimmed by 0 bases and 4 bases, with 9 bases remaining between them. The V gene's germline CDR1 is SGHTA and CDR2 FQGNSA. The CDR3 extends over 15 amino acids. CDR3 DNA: TGTGCCAGCAGCTTAGCGCACGGTAGTAATGAAAAACTGTTTTTT. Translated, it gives CASSLAHGSNEKLFF.

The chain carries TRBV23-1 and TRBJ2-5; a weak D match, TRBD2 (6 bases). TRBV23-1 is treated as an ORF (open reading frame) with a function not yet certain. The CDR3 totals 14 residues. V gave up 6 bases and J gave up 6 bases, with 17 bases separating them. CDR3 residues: CASSEWGGTKTQYF. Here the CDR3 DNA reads TGCGCCAGCAGCGAATGGGGCGGGACGAAGACCCAGTACTTC.

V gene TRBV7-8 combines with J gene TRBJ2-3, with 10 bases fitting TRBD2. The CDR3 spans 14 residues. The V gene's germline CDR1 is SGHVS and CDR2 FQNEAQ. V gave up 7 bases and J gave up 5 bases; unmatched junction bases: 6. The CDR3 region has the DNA TGTGCCAGCACCGTAGCGGGGGGTGAAGATACGCAGTATTTT. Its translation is CASTVAGGEDTQYF.

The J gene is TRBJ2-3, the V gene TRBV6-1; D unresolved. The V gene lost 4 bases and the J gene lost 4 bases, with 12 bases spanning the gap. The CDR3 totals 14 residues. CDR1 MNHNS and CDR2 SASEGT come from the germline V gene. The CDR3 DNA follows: TGTGCCAGCAGTGGGAGAGGATGGGCAGATACGCAGTATTTT. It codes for CASSGRGWADTQYF.

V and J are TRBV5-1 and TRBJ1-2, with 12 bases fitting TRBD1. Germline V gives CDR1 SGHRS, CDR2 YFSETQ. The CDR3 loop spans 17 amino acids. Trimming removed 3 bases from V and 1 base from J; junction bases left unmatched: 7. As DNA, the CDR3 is TGCGCCAGCAGCTCAGTCCGGGACAGGGGGCGTAACTATGGCTACACCTTC. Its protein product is CASSSVRDRGRNYGYTF.

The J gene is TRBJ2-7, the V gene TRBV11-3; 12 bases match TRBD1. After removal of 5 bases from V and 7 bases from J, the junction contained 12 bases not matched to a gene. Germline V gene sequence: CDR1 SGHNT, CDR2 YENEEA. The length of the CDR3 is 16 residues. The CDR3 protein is CASSIRTGTGGEEQYF. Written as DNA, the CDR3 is TGTGCCAGCAGCATACGGACCGGGACAGGGGGCGAAGAGCAGTACTTC.

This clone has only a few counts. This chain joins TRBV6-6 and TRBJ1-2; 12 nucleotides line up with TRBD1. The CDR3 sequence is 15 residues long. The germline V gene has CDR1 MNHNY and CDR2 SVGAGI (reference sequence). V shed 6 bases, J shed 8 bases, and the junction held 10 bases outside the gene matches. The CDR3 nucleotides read TGTGCCAGCAGCGGGGACAGGGGGCCTCCCGGAGGCTACACCTTC. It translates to CASSGDRGPPGGYTF.

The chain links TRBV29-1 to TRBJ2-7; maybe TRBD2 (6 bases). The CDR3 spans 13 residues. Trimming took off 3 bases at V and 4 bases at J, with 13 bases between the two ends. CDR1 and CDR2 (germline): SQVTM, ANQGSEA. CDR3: CSVDLGTQYEQYF. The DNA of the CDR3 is TGCAGCGTTGATCTCGGGACTCAATACGAGCAGTACTTC.

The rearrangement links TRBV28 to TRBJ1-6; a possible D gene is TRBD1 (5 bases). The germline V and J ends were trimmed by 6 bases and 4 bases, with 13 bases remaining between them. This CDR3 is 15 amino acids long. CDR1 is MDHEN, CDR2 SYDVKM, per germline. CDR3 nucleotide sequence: TGTGCCAGCAGGGCAGACAGAGTTTATAATTCACCCCTCCACTTT. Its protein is CASRADRVYNSPLHF.